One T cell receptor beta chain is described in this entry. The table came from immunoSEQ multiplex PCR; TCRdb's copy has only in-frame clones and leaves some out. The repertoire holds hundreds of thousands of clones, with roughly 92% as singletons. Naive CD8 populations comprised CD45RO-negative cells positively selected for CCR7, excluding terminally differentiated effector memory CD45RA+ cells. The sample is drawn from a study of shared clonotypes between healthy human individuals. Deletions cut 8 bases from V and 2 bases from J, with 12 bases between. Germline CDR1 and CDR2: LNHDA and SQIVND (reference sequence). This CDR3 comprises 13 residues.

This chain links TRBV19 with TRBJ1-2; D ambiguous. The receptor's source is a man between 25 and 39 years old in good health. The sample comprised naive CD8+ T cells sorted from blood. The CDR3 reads CASSWTGNYGYTF. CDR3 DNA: TGTGCCAGTTCCTGGACGGGGAACTATGGCTACACCTTC.